The T cell receptor beta chain under discussion was sequenced for a study of blood T cell repertoires in COVID-19 (dated by TCRdb to about 2020). Describing the broader study: Collaborator samples came from the United States, Italy and Spain and covered acute and convalescent phases of COVID-19. The prospective study material was composed of cDNA or gDNA derived from T cells, B-cell-depleted T cells, or PBMCs. The repertoires were released in a freely available public database intended as a resource for research on the immune response to SARS-CoV-2. The samples were drawn from the first 160 participants of the ongoing ImmuneRACE study and from 950 to 1,500 subjects provided by 6 global collaborators. HLA class I and class II types, where available, came from metadata supplied by the sample provider rather than from assay-based typing. Sample metadata almost always included a de-identified subject ID, COVID-19 status, age in years and sex. Deeply sampled blood TCRbeta repertoires from subjects exposed to, actively infected with, or recovered from COVID-19 were included in the dataset. General study outcomes and caveats: The quantity of clinical and demographic metadata differed by source and by participant and was supplied without curation.

CDR1 LGHDT and CDR2 YNNKEL were looked up in the germline V gene (reference sequence). At the junction V is shortened by 1 base and J by 7 bases, with 10 bases in between. The CDR3 contains 13 residues, cysteine and phenylalanine counted. The CDR3 DNA has 39 bases and is translated from base 1. One collaborating source in Seattle enrolled patients during active infection and followed them longitudinally through the course of disease. Each collaborating institution followed its own protocols to collect whole blood in K2EDTA tubes. For TCRbeta analysis, collaborators shipped samples as frozen whole blood, isolated PBMCs, or DNA extracted from either of those sample types. TCRbeta CDR3 regions were amplified from genomic DNA by means of the immunoSEQ Assay, a bias-controlled multiplex PCR. The source study handled its data this way. Within the assay, amplification of reference gene primers was used to estimate how many nucleated cells each sample contained. Sequence reads were collapsed and filtered to measure the absolute abundance of every unique TCRbeta CDR3 rearrangement. For each sample, productive Simpson clonality was calculated as the square root of Simpson's diversity index across productive rearrangements. As stored in TCRdb, this immuneACCESS dataset retains in-frame rearrangements with V and J assigned. A fraction of the clones does not appear; measured against another copy, unresolved V genes explain less than half of the discrepancy, and the remainder lacks a known reason. D and trimming were read from the DNA, whereas the V and J calls and clone size are those reported in that table. The sample table lists approximately 240,000 clones, approximately 86% of them with a count of one. In total, the top ten clones hold over 1% of the sample.

This clone was seen a single time. The specificity of this receptor is unknown. No much larger clone is present one base from it, and per-base qualities are unavailable. This receptor was obtained from a woman in her twenties or thirties with COVID-19, enrolled during active disease. The chain employs TRBV3-1 (or the pseudogene TRBV3-2) and TRBJ2-5; possibly the D gene is TRBD2, per 6 matching bases. The source material was peripheral blood. The CDR3 here reads CASSQGSEGTQYF. The bases read TGTGCCAGCAGCCAAGGGTCGGAGGGGACCCAGTACTTC.